Sequencing of this T cell receptor (beta chain) was carried out in a study of cytomegalovirus exposure and HLA in healthy donors. Study-wide points: The analysis excluded some indistinguishable V segments, including TRBV6-2 and TRBV6-3.

About this clone: Its antigen remains unknown.

PCR employed 60 Vbeta and 13 Jbeta primers. Here immunoSEQ multiplex PCR was the method, and the copy in TCRdb shows in-frame clones only, minus some. The sample carries more than 200,000 clones, about two thirds recorded once. J was trimmed by 10 bases and V by 0 bases; bases with no gene match: 7. The CDR3 is 16 residues long. The receptor was derived from a middle-aged man in good health and CMV-seropositive. This chain joins TRBV23-1 and TRBJ1-6, with 9 bases matching TRBD1. TRBV23-1 is an open reading frame whose function is uncertain. The sequenced material came from PBMCs. The chain's CDR3 is CASSQSRQGVGSPLHF. DNA of the CDR3: TGCGCCAGCAGTCAATCCCGACAGGGGGTTGGATCACCCCTCCACTTT.